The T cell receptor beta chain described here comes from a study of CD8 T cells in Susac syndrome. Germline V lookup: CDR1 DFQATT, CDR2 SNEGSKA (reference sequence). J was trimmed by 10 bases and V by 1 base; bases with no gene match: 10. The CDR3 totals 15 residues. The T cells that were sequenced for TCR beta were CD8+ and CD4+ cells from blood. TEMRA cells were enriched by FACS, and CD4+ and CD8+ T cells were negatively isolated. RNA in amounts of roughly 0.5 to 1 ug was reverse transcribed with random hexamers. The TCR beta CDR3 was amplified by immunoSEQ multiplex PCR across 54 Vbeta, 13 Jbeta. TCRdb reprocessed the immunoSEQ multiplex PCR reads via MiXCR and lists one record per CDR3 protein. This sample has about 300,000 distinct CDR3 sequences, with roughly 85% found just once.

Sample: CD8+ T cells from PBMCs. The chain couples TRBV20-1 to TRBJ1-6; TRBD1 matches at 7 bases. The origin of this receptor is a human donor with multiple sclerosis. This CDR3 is CSARGTGTAGSPLHF. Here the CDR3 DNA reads TGCAGTGCTAGAGGCACCGGGACAGCGGGATCACCCCTCCACTTT.